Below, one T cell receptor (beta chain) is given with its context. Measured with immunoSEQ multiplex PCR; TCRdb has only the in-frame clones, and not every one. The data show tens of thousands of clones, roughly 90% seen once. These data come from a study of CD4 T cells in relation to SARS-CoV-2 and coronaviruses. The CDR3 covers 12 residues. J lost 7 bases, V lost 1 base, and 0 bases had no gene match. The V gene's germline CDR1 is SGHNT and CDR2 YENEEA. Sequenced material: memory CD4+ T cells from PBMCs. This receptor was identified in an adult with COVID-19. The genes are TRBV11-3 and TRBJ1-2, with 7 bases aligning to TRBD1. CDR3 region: CASSLGQGGYTF. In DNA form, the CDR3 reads TGTGCCAGCAGCTTAGGACAGGGTGGCTACACCTTC.